Given below is one TCR beta chain in context. Authors' data handling: Reference gene primer amplification yielded estimated nucleated cell counts. Sequencing was performed with immunoSEQ multiplex PCR; in TCRdb, only in-frame clones are kept and a portion is missing. Clone size and the V and J calls come from that table; the DNA yielded D and trimming. This table has around 250,000 clones, roughly 86% appearing once. The CDR3 length is 11 residues. Germline CDR1 MNHEY, CDR2 SVGAGI. This sample is part of a study of blood T cell repertoires in COVID-19. Study-level information: The United States, Italy and Spain were the sources of the acute and convalescent COVID-19 samples. T cells, B-cell-depleted T cells, or PBMCs supplied cDNA or gDNA.

This chain links TRBV6-5 with TRBJ1-2; 8 bases line up with TRBD1. What was sequenced was peripheral blood. The clonotype was recovered from a woman in her seventies with active or convalescent COVID-19. The chain's CDR3 is CTGRQGAWYTF. The CDR3 DNA sequence: TGTACCGGAAGGCAGGGGGCGTGGTACACCTTC.